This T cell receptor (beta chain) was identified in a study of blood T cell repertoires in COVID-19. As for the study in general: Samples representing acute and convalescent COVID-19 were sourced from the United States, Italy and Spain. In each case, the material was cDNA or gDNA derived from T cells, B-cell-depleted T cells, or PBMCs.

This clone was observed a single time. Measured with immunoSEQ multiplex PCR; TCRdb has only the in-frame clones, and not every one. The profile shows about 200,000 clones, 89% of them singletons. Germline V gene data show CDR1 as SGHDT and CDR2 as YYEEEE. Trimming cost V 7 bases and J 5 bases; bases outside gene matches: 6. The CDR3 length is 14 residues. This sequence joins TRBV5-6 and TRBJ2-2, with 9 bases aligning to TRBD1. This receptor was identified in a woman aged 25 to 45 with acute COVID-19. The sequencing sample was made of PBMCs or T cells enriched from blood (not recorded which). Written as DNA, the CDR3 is TGTGCCAGCCGTAGACAGGGGGGAACCGGGGAGCTGTTTTTT. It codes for CASRRQGGTGELFF.